This TCR beta chain was recorded in a study of T cell changes during pregnancy in multiple sclerosis. The protocol was immunoSEQ multiplex PCR, while the TCRdb copy is restricted to in-frame clones and leaves out a portion. The sample carries around 36,000 clones, 85% to 95% recorded once. This specimen consisted of peripheral blood, obtained before pregnancy. This receptor was taken from a female donor with multiple sclerosis, enrolled in a pregnancy study.

The DNA for the CDR3 is TGTGCCAGCACTCCTTCGAGAGGAACTAGCAGTCGCACAGATACGCAGTATTTT. This encodes CASTPSRGTSSRTDTQYF. The chain joins TRBV7-9 to TRBJ2-3; D perhaps matches TRBD2 (6 bases). Germline lookup yields CDR1 SEHNR and CDR2 FQNEAQ (reference sequence). Trimming left V 7 bases short and J 1 base short, with 24 bases between. This CDR3 contains 18 residues.